The rows below give T cell receptor beta chains drawn from one sample of a study of T cell responses to AZD1222 COVID-19 vaccine. The repertoire was sequenced with immunoSEQ multiplex PCR; TCRdb's copy has only in-frame clones and lacks some. The data contain about 100,000 clones, around 87% of them singletons. The sample here was peripheral blood, taken on day 0 of MenACWY control vaccination. These TCRs come from an adult in good health. CDR3s include the opening cysteine and the closing phenylalanine or tryptophan. The order of the fields is clone size, J gene, V gene, D gene, CDR3 protein, CDR3 DNA. A D gene is named only where the DNA matches it firmly. A row's size may be missing; if present it is once, few, many or a size class.

>.|TRBJ2-7|TRBV18|.
CASSPPARTYEQYF
TGTGCCAGCTCACCACCGGCCAGGACCTACGAGCAGTACTTC
>once|TRBJ1-1|TRBV7-2|TRBD1
CASSHDGTGPTEAFF
TGTGCCAGCAGTCATGATGGGACAGGGCCCACTGAAGCTTTCTTT
>.|TRBJ1-1|TRBV20-1|TRBD1
CSARGDRGLTEAFF
TGCAGTGCTCGTGGGGACAGGGGGTTGACTGAAGCTTTCTTT
>.|TRBJ2-3|TRBV18|.
CASSQRTGQRGGTQYF
TGTGCCAGCTCCCAACGGACAGGACAGCGGGGTGGTACGCAGTATTTT
>.|TRBJ1-4|TRBV5-1|.
CASSFDAGTTNEKLFF
TGCGCCAGCAGCTTTGACGCAGGGACAACTAATGAAAAACTGTTTTTT
>.|TRBJ1-2|TRBV2|TRBD1
CASRGQGYLRGYTF
TGTGCCAGCAGGGGACAGGGATACCTGCGTGGCTACACCTTC
>.|TRBJ2-1|TRBV5-4|.
CASSLPGAYNEQFF
TGTGCCAGCAGCTTGCCCGGGGCCTACAATGAGCAGTTCTTC
>.|TRBJ1-1|TRBV5-1|.
CASSLSGARGYTEAFF
TGCGCCAGCAGCCTATCCGGGGCGCGGGGTTACACTGAAGCTTTCTTT
>.|TRBJ2-7|TRBV14|.
CASSPHRDSGQYF
TGTGCCAGCAGCCCCCACCGGGACTCCGGGCAGTACTTC
>.|TRBJ2-7|TRBV7-3|.
CASSLDSNSYEQYF
TGTGCCAGCAGCTTAGACAGCAACTCCTACGAGCAGTACTTC
>.|TRBJ2-7|TRBV5-1|.
CASSLWDTSYEQYF
TGCGCCAGCAGCTTGTGGGACACCTCCTACGAGCAGTACTTC
>.|TRBJ2-5|TRBV19|TRBD2
CASSIRGTREGETQYF
TGTGCCAGTAGTATTCGGGGGACTAGGGAGGGAGAGACCCAGTACTTC
>.|TRBJ1-3|TRBV7-8|.
CASSFGRFSGNTIYF
TGTGCCAGCAGCTTTGGACGGTTCTCTGGAAACACCATATATTTT
>.|TRBJ2-1|TRBV3-1/TRBV3-2|TRBD2
CASSQDGSGAGEQFF
TGTGCCAGCAGCCAAGATGGTAGCGGGGCGGGCGAGCAGTTCTTC
>.|TRBJ2-5|TRBV5-1|.
CASSPGGETQYF
TGCGCCAGCAGCCCGGGTGGAGAGACCCAGTACTTC
>.|TRBJ1-1|TRBV30|.
CAWSLYRRNPEAFF
TGTGCCTGGAGCCTCTATCGGAGGAATCCTGAAGCTTTCTTT